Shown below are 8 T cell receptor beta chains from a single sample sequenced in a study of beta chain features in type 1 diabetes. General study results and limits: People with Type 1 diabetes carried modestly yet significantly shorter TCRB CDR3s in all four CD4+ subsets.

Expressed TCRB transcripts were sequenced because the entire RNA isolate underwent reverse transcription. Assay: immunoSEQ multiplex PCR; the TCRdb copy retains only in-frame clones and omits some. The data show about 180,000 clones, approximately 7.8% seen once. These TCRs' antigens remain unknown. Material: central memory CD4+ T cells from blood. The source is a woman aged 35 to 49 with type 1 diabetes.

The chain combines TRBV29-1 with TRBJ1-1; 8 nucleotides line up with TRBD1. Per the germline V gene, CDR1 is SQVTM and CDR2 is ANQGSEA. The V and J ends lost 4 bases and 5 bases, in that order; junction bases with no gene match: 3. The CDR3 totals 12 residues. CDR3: CSVAGGGTEAFF. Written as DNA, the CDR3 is TGCAGCGTTGCAGGGGGCGGAACTGAAGCTTTCTTT.

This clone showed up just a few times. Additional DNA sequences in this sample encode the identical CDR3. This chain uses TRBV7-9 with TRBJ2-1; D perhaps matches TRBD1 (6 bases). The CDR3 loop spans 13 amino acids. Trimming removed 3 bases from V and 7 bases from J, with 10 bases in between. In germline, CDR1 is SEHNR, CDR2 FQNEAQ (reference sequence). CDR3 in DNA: TGTGCCAGCAGCTTGGGGGCTCTGAATGAGCAGTTCTTC. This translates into CASSLGALNEQFF.

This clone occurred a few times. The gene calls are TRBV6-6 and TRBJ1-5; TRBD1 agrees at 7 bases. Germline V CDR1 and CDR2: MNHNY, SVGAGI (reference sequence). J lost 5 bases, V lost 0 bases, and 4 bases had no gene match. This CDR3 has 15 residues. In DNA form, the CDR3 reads TGTGCCAGCAGTTACTCGAGACAGGGATATCAGCCCCAGCATTTT. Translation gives CASSYSRQGYQPQHF.

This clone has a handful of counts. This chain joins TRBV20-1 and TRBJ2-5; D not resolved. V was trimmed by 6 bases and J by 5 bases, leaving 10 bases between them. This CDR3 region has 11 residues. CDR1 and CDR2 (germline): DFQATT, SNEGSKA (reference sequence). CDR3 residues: CSAQREETQYF. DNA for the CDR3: TGCAGTGCCCAAAGAGAGGAGACCCAGTACTTC.

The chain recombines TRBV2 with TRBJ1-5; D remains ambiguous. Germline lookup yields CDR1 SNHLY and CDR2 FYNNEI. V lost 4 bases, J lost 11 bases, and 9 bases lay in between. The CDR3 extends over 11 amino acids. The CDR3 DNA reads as TGTGCCAGCAGTGTCAACCGGGCCCAGCATTTT. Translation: CASSVNRAQHF.

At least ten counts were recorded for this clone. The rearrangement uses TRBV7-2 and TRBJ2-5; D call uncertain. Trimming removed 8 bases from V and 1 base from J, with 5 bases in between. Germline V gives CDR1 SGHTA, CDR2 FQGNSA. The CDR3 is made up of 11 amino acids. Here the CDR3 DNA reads TGTGCCAGCGCCAGCCAAGAGACCCAGTACTTC. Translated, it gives CASASQETQYF. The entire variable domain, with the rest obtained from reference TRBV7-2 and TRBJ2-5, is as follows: GAGVSQSPSNKVTEKGKDVELRCDPISGHTALYWYRQSLGQGLEFLIYFQGNSAPDKSGLPSDRFSAERTGGSVSTLTIQRTQQEDSAVYLCASASQETQYFGPGTRLLVL.

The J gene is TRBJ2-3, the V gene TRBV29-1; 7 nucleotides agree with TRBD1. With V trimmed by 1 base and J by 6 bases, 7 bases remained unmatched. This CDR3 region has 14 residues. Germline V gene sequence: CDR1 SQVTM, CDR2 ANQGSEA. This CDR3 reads CSVEAGPRGDTQYF. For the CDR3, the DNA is TGCAGCGTTGAAGCGGGACCCAGGGGGGATACGCAGTATTTT.

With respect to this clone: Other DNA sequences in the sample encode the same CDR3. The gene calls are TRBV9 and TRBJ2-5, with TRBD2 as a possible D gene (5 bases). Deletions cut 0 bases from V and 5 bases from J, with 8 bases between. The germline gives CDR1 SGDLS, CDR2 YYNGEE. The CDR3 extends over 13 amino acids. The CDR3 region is CASSVATRETQYF. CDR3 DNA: TGTGCCAGCAGCGTAGCTACTAGGGAGACCCAGTACTTC.